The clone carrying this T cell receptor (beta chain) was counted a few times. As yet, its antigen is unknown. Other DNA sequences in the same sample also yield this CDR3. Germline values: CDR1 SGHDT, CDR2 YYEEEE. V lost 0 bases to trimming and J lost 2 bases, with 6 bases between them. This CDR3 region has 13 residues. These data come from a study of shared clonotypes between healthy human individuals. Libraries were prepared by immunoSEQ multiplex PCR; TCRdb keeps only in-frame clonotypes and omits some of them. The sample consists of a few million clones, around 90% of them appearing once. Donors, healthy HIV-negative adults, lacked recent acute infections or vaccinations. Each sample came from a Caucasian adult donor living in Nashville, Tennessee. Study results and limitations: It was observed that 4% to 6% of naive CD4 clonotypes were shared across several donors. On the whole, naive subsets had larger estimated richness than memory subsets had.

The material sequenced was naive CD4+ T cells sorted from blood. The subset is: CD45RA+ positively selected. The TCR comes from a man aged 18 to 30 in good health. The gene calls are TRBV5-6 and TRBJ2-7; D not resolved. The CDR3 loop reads CASSLGRAYEQYF. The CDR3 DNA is TGTGCCAGCAGCTTGGGCAGAGCCTACGAGCAGTACTTC.